Sequencing of this TCR beta chain was carried out in a study of blood T cells in healthy people across ages (dated by TCRdb to between 2014 and 2017). Turning to the overall study: In model experiments, roughly one uniquely barcoded TCR beta cDNA molecule per two T cells was captured by template switching. To track age-related changes in TCR beta repertoire diversity, the study relied on deep sequencing normalized with unique cDNA molecular identifiers. Four age groups were formed from the donors: young (average about 15 years), middle-aged (approximately 39), aged (roughly 58) and long-lived (around 80). To avoid experimental bias, donors of different ages were randomly spread across the sequencing lanes. Two additional independent replicas of 1 million unique cDNA reads from the same blood draw were analyzed for two donors (one aged 18 to 30 and one aged 80 or older). The investigation overall reported the following: Observed TCR beta diversity per million T cells fell roughly linearly with age, and a significant reduction was already apparent by age roughly 40. Compared with the aged group, the long-lived group had more naive CD4+ T cells, fewer expanded clones and increased TCR diversity, suggesting age selection. Conclusive comparison of naive and antigen-experienced compartments was prevented by the profiling of bulk unsorted PBMCs. The CMV infection status of donors was not known, potentially confounding age-related changes in expanded clonotypes. The percentage of naive T cells measured by flow cytometry correlated strongly with observed TCR beta diversity. Estimates of total diversity based on one million sequenced T cells were regarded as lower bounds and as underestimates.

As to this clonotype: Its antigen has not been determined. Qualities for individual bases were not recorded, and no much larger clone is one base off.

Donors were 30 to 45 systemically healthy Caucasian individuals from Russia aged roughly 6 to 90 years. Approximately 9 milliliters of peripheral blood were collected from each donor into EDTA-treated Vacutainer tubes. Ficoll-Paque density-gradient centrifugation was used to isolate PBMCs, with at least 7 million obtained per sample. Total RNA, at least 5.5 micrograms per sample, was extracted from PBMCs with Trizol reagent. Naive CD45RAhigh/CD27high T cell percentages were measured by flow cytometry on a PBMC aliquot from every donor. The library was generated by 5' RACE. The sequencer listed for this sample is Illumina HiSeq 2500. A second PCR of roughly 6 to 11 cycles was performed with a sample-barcoded 5' primer and a J-beta primer mix. Each TCR beta cDNA molecule received a unique molecular identifier from a template-switch 5' adaptor carrying 12 random nucleotides. Each sample yielded at least 3 million CDR3-containing paired-end reads. First-strand cDNA synthesis was performed from all RNA using the Mint cDNA synthesis kit, with priming by a TRBC-specific oligonucleotide. Following uracil-DNA glycosylase treatment, a first 18-cycle PCR with universal primers M1SS and BC2_uni_R was performed on all cDNA. In the paper's pipeline: Each sample was normalized by randomly selecting 1 million high-quality reads, each carrying a distinct molecular identifier. Instead of being binned into consensus sequences, reads with shared molecular identifiers were discarded. MiTCR, with a Q25 quality threshold and the strictest error-elimination algorithm, was used for CDR3 identification, clonotype clustering and error correction. A nonparametric unseen species model with Euler transformation was used to estimate lower-bound total TCR beta diversity. In-frame beta chains were kept once TCRdb had trimmed the public reads at Q25 with fastp and called clones with MiXCR. Each CDR3 protein gets just one entry, which takes the most common genes and DNA from the rows behind it. These V and J calls rely on TCRdb rather than the paper's analysis. This sample is represented by some 860,000 distinct CDR3 sequences; roughly three fifths of them were singletons. In total, the top ten clones hold around a quarter of the sample.

Trimming leaves V shorter by 4 bases and J shorter by 3 bases, with the junction holding 9 bases beyond the gene matches. Spanning cysteine to phenylalanine, the CDR3 consists of 17 amino acids. The DNA shown is the 51-base CDR3, in frame from base 1. CDR1 and CDR2 are read off the germline V gene as LGHNA and YNFKEQ. This sequence originates from a man aged 35 to 55 in good health. Sample: blood. Recombination linked TRBV4-2 to TRBJ1-4, and TRBD1 matches 9 of the central bases. CDR3 region: CASSPSGGTGSNEKLFF. The DNA sequence is as follows: TGTGCCAGCAGCCCCTCAGGAGGGACAGGGTCTAATGAAAAACTGTTTTTT.